The rows below give T cell receptor beta chains drawn from one sample of a study of T cell responses to AZD1222 COVID-19 vaccine. Produced via immunoSEQ multiplex PCR; TCRdb's table is partial and in-frame only. This table holds 150,000 to 200,000 clones, approximately 92% found once. The input for sequencing was peripheral blood, taken on day 0 of AZD1222 vaccination. Receptors originate from an adult in good health. The conserved cysteine and the conserved F or W are not part of the CDR3 here.

>TRBJ1-1|TRBV18
ASLLKQGKNTEAF
>TRBJ2-5|TRBV7-6
ASSRLAVETQY
>TRBJ2-5|TRBV3-1/TRBV3-2
ASSQGGGIQETQY
>TRBJ2-3|TRBV7-9
ASSLVAGEGDTQY
>TRBJ1-1|TRBV7-2
ASSTRQGKSIGEAF
>TRBJ1-6|TRBV25-1
ASGHSSYNSPLH
>TRBJ1-6|TRBV6-6
ASSPTNSPLH
>TRBJ1-5|TRBV7-2
ASSLHGGSNQPQH
>TRBJ2-7|TRBV6-5
AIGQGSYEQY
>TRBJ2-5|TRBV27
AKKQGAGETQY
>TRBJ2-7|TRBV3-1/TRBV3-2
ASSFTGGSPYEQY
>TRBJ1-2|TRBV25-1
ASSVSPLYGYT
>TRBJ2-1|TRBV12-3/TRBV12-4
ASRMTRNEQF
>TRBJ1-4|TRBV6-5
ASSPQSAGNEKLF
>TRBJ1-6|TRBV19
ASSIKDLSYNSPLH
>TRBJ1-1|TRBV7-9
ASSGSEGEAF
>TRBJ2-3|TRBV25-1
ASSAGGRTDTQY
>TRBJ1-4|TRBV5-4
ASSLEGAGEKLF
>TRBJ1-6|TRBV28
ASSLGPRTPFY
>TRBJ2-5|TRBV5-5
ASSWGQGLGETQY
>TRBJ2-7|TRBV18
ASSPFDRVDSYEQY
>TRBJ2-5|TRBV18
ASSDLAYQETQY
>TRBJ2-3|TRBV9
ASTKGNPAIATQY
>TRBJ2-7|TRBV6-2/TRBV6-3
ASSPDYSYEQY
>TRBJ1-2|TRBV7-3
ASSLTPGAYGYT
>TRBJ2-1|TRBV15
ATSRGGEFYNEQF
>TRBJ2-7|TRBV13
ASSSTPGQGGPYEQY
>TRBJ2-7|TRBV13
ASSFEGPVYEQY
>TRBJ1-5|TRBV28
ASSLWENNQPQH
>TRBJ1-3|TRBV27
ASSTRTGVNAGNTIY
>TRBJ1-2|TRBV3-1/TRBV3-2
ASRQGGDYGYT
>TRBJ2-2|TRBV18
ASSPRLAGEAGELF
>TRBJ2-7|TRBV7-6
ASSSRGVKGLDYEQY
>TRBJ1-2|TRBV24-1
ATSDRRFNGYT
>TRBJ1-1|TRBV6-5
ASSRGQGVTEAF
>TRBJ1-2|TRBV30
AWSRFGGFGYT
>TRBJ2-1|TRBV11-3
ASSLGGGNEQF
>TRBJ1-1|TRBV18
ASSPVLDHPEAF
>TRBJ1-1|TRBV3-1/TRBV3-2
ASSPGQAEAF
>TRBJ1-6|TRBV28
ASSPTGERSPLH
>TRBJ1-1|TRBV19
ASSTRTGGVAF
>TRBJ1-3|TRBV7-3
ASSFLGDPGNTIY
>TRBJ1-4|TRBV7-9
ASSLKEKLF
>TRBJ2-3|TRBV6-6
ASSYVEDTQY
>TRBJ1-2|TRBV6-1
ASSETAGSNYGYT
>TRBJ2-4|TRBV6-5
ASNRRDLAKNIQY
>TRBJ2-6|TRBV27
ASSFRFWTESSGANVLT
>TRBJ2-7|TRBV4-1
ASSQDGQGAIEQY
>TRBJ1-1|TRBV5-1
ASSQGQDGVEAF
>TRBJ1-4|TRBV18
ASSPPGQEKLF
>TRBJ1-2|TRBV3-1/TRBV3-2
ASSPASNYGYT
>TRBJ1-6|TRBV6-6
ASSLWLKEGSPLH
>TRBJ1-6|TRBV11-2
ASSFFGDSNNSPLH
>TRBJ2-7|TRBV10-3
AISAPGPTPYEQY
>TRBJ2-1|TRBV5-1
ASSLAEGASYNEQF
>TRBJ1-1|TRBV6-2/TRBV6-3
ASSSGRTVEAF